The T cell receptor beta chain described here comes from a study of shared clonotypes between healthy human individuals. CDR1 and CDR2 (germline): MNHEY, SMNVEV (reference sequence). The ends were cut back, 3 bases at V and 2 bases at J, with 11 bases in the middle. This CDR3 has 14 amino acids. Clones were sequenced by immunoSEQ multiplex PCR, and TCRdb holds only the in-frame ones, with some missing. Among about 690,000 clones, 90% were seen once, and the ten largest hold 30% to 35%. The source material was memory CD8+ T cells from PBMCs. Specified subset: CD45RO+ cells pooled with CCR7-negative TemRA cells. The gene calls are TRBV27 and TRBJ2-7; possibly TRBD2 for D (7 bases). This clonotype was obtained from a man between 18 and 29 years old in good health. Some clones in this sample may be carry-over from other donors' samples. CDR3 bases: TGTGCCAGCAGTTTGGGAGGGGGGACCTACGAGCAGTACTTC. This sequence encodes CASSLGGGTYEQYF.